The T cell receptor beta chain described here comes from a study of blood T cell repertoires in COVID-19. Study at large: Samples representing acute and convalescent COVID-19 were sourced from the United States, Italy and Spain. Nucleic acid was either cDNA or gDNA, and it came from T cells, B-cell-depleted T cells, or PBMCs.

As handled by the study authors: Using reference gene primer amplification, nucleated cell counts were estimated. Measured with immunoSEQ multiplex PCR; TCRdb has only the in-frame clones, and not every one. For V, J and clone size, that table is used; D and trimming come from the DNA. The sample yields some 120,000 clones, roughly 74% seen once. It was during active infection that Seattle patients were enrolled and then longitudinally followed. The sequencing sample was made of peripheral blood. This TCR was sampled from a man older than 75 with COVID-19, enrolled during active disease.

CDR3 region: CASRVGGPNTGELFF. CDR3 nucleotide sequence: TGTGCCAGCAGGGTCGGGGGGCCGAACACCGGGGAGCTGTTTTTT. This chain links TRBV28 with TRBJ2-2, with D perhaps matching TRBD2 (7 bases). The V and J ends lost 6 bases and 0 bases respectively, with 11 bases between them. Germline lookup yields CDR1 MDHEN and CDR2 SYDVKM. The CDR3 loop spans 15 amino acids.